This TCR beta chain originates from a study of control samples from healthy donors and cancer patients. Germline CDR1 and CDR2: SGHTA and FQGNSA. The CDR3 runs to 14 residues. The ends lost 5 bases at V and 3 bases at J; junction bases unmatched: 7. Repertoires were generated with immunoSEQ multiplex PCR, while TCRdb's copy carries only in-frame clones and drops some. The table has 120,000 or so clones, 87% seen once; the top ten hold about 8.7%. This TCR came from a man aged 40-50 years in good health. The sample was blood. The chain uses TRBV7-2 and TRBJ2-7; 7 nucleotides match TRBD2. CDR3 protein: CASSPGGSGYEQYF. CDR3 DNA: TGTGCCAGCAGCCCCGGGGGGTCCGGCTACGAGCAGTACTTC.